This T cell receptor (beta chain) was captured in a study of blood T cells in healthy people across ages. The CDR3 runs to 15 residues. V gave up 0 bases and J gave up 0 bases, with 11 bases separating them. The germline CDR1 and CDR2 sequences are DFQATT and SNEGSKA (reference sequence). Study-level findings and limits: PBMC samples, being unsorted, prevented any conclusive comparison of naive and antigen-experienced cells. Possibly confounding the expanded clonotype changes was the fact that donor CMV status was unknown.

Sample-barcoded 5' priming and a J-beta primer mix drove a second PCR of 7 to 11 cycles. TCRdb analysed the 5' RACE reads with MiXCR anew, one entry per CDR3 protein. The table records 1 million or so distinct CDR3 sequences, approximately 26% of them present only once. To note about this clonotype: The antigen remains unidentified.

This sample also appeared in a second study, on T cells of mothers and their children. From that second work: Around 3 million TCR beta reads per child versus over 9 million per mother.

This TCR was recovered from a girl aged 2 to 10 in good health. The chain couples TRBV20-1 to TRBJ2-5; D might be TRBD2 (6 bases). Sequenced input: blood. CDR3 loop: CSAREWGRNQETQYF. The CDR3 DNA reads as TGCAGTGCTAGAGAATGGGGGAGGAACCAAGAGACCCAGTACTTC.